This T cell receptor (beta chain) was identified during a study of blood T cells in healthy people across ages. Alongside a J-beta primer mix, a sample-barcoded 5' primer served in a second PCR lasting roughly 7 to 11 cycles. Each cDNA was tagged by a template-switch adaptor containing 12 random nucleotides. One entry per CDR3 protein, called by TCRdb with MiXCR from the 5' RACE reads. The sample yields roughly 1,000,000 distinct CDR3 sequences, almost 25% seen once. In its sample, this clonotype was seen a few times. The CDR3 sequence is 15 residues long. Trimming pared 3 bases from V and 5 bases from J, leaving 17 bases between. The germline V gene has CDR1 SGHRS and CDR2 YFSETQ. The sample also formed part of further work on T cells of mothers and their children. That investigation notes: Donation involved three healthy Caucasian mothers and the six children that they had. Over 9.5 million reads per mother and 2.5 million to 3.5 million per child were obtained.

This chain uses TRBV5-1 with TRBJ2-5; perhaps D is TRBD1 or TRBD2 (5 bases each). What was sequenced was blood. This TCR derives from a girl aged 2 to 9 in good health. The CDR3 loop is CASSWGRGEWETQYF. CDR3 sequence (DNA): TGCGCCAGCAGCTGGGGACGGGGAGAGTGGGAGACCCAGTACTTC.